A selection of T cell receptor beta chains follows, all from one sample in a study of human T cells and chemical hapten exposure. TCRdb recomputed calls from the RACE reads with MiXCR, one row per CDR3 protein. The sample yields over 65,000 distinct CDR3 sequences, around 10% seen once. This material consisted of whole blood, taken in connection with sensitization to the hapten diphenylcyclopropenone (DPC). The source is a woman in her forties or fifties with alopecia areata. Some clones in this sample may be carry-over from other donors' samples. CDR3s leave out the opening cysteine and the closing phenylalanine or tryptophan. A D gene is named only where the DNA matches it firmly. Part of the rows lack a size; the others show once, few, many or a class for expanded clones.

cdr3_aa clone_size d_call v_call
ASSLGGGAGANVLT many . TRBV7-6
ASSSGGRDTQY few . TRBV7-9
ASSQDLLSMNRRLYGYT many . TRBV4-2
ASSRRGGAADTQY many TRBD2 TRBV3-1
GSRETGSPETQY few . TRBV7-9
ASSVTSGSANEQF many TRBD2 TRBV9
AISEYSLMGNTIY many . TRBV10-3
ASSSGLAAYNEQF . TRBD2 TRBV27
SACGLAGDPYEQY few TRBD2 TRBV20-1
ASSWTGLLSYNEQF few TRBD1 TRBV5-1
ASSPDRGLYEQY many TRBD1 TRBV18
ASRLLGQGFAGELF . TRBD1 TRBV6-1
AWSVTSNQPQH few . TRBV30
ASNPQRGGLYTGELF few TRBD2 TRBV7-9
ASSLGSASVLEQF many . TRBV5-1
ASTPIGRGGEQF many . TRBV9
ASSEGSWTGNTEAF many TRBD1 TRBV10-2
SVENPAREDYNEQF many TRBD2 TRBV29-1
SANRGGRPYEQY . TRBD2 TRBV20-1
ASSDRKDTQY . . TRBV25-1
ASSLVQGYGNGELF few TRBD1 TRBV7-2
AWSVKGTNTGELF . . TRBV30
ASSYTSQPQH many . TRBV6-2/TRBV6-3
ASSVVAGSTDTQY . . TRBV9
ASSPGRGLAETQY . . TRBV7-2
ASSLARETQY many . TRBV7-9
ASSSDRTFSNQPQH many . TRBV7-8
SAIRGAGGLSYEQY . TRBD2 TRBV20-1
ASSSGQEQETQY . TRBD1 TRBV6-2/TRBV6-3
ASSLDTRLAGDISYNEQF . TRBD2 TRBV7-8
ASKAGYRGYT many . TRBV2
ASSDLTSLTRETQY many . TRBV6-5
ASSKAGGPLGRDEQF . TRBD2 TRBV6-5
AWSVAGGTDTQY few TRBD2 TRBV30
ASSSGTGDWNTEAF many TRBD1 TRBV6-2/TRBV6-3
ASSLGPGSYNEQF few . TRBV13
SVRTGIEQY . TRBD1 TRBV29-1
ASSQDNYVRGYT many . TRBV14
ASSIEGLGYNEQF many . TRBV7-8
ASSPRPPRTGLHQPQH few . TRBV5-5
ASSLPSGQGVSYEQY few . TRBV11-2
ASRIQGGSNQPQH few TRBD1 TRBV27
ASSTASTDTQY few . TRBV5-1
ASSLVGSMNTEAF few . TRBV5-8
ASSKAGTGGSNYGYT . TRBD1 TRBV12-3/TRBV12-4
ATSRVRTRTTGELF few . TRBV15
ASRPGVAGGLAKNIQY many TRBD2 TRBV12-3/TRBV12-4
SVDLIGRESQETQY . . TRBV29-1
ASSQDQGRNTEAF many . TRBV3-1
ASRGTSSTYEQY . TRBD2 TRBV28
ASSSRIDTQY few . TRBV12-3/TRBV12-4
ASSKEGQGDYEQY few TRBD1 TRBV12-3/TRBV12-4
ASSQPAGVQQETQY many TRBD2 TRBV3-1
SATSLRGRPEQY . . TRBV20-1
ASSPNPLYTEAF many . TRBV18